The 9 T cell receptor beta chains in this list originate from one sample, sequenced in a study of long-term antiretroviral therapy in people with HIV. This was the immunoSEQ v3.0 assay at survey level. Some clones are missing from TCRdb's copy, which holds only in-frame ones; the method was immunoSEQ multiplex PCR. The sample lists under 25,000 clones; about 77% were seen once. The sample consisted of unsorted PBMCs, taken 0.5 years after starting antiretroviral therapy. The source is a woman between 40 and 55 years old with HIV.

The chain links TRBV2 to TRBJ2-3, with TRBD1 matching over 9 bases. The CDR3 length is 15 residues. Trimming at V came to 5 bases and at J to 4 bases, leaving 7 bases not matched to a gene. Germline V gene data show CDR1 as SNHLY and CDR2 as FYNNEI. CDR3 in DNA: TGTGCCAGCAGTTCCCGGGACAGGGTTTCAGATACGCAGTATTTT. Amino acid sequence: CASSSRDRVSDTQYF.

V usage is TRBV19 and J usage is TRBJ1-5; TRBD1 aligns across 7 bases. CDR3 length: 15 amino acids. Looked up from germline, CDR1 is LNHDA and CDR2 is SQIVND (reference sequence). The ends lost 4 bases at V and 1 base at J; junction bases unmatched: 4. The CDR3 protein is CASSRQGESNQPQHF. Written as DNA, the CDR3 is TGTGCCAGTAGTAGACAGGGTGAGAGCAATCAGCCCCAGCATTTT.

A word on this clone: One end of the junction fails to match germline, which may point to a read error. This CDR3 is CASSPRGSIDTQYF. Here the CDR3 DNA reads TGCGCCAGCAGCCCACGGGGGAGCATAGATACGCAGTATTTT. The chain couples TRBV4-3 to TRBJ2-3, with TRBD2 as a possible D gene (6 bases). The germline V gene encodes CDR1 LGHNA and CDR2 YSLEER. This CDR3 comprises 14 residues.

The chain employs TRBV6-5 and TRBJ2-3; no firm D call. The CDR3 is made up of 15 amino acids. The germline V gene encodes CDR1 MNHEY and CDR2 SVGAGI. V shed 7 bases and J shed 1 base, with 15 bases lying between them. CDR3 amino acids: CASTRAADRTDTQYF. The CDR3 region has the DNA TGTGCCAGCACAAGGGCGGCGGACCGCACAGATACGCAGTATTTT.

The chain employs TRBV11-1 and TRBJ1-3; no definite D call. The germline V gene encodes CDR1 SGHAT and CDR2 FQDESV (reference sequence). V shed 5 bases and J shed 4 bases, with 12 bases lying between them. CDR3 length: 14 amino acids. CDR3 sequence reads: CASSPGEGGNTIYF. DNA of the CDR3: TGTGCCAGCAGCCCTGGAGAGGGCGGAAACACCATATATTTT. The whole variable domain, remainder taken from reference TRBV11-1 and TRBJ1-3, is EAEVAQSPRYKITEKSQAVAFWCDPISGHATLYWYRQILGQGPELLVQFQDESVVDDSQLPKDRFSAERLKGVDSTLKIQPAELGDSAMYLCASSPGEGGNTIYFGEGSWLTVV.

The chain couples TRBV5-4 to TRBJ1-2; D uncertain. Trimming stripped 3 bases from V and 8 bases from J, with 20 bases between. The CDR3 totals 15 residues. In germline, CDR1 is SGHNT, CDR2 YYREEE (reference sequence). The CDR3 bases are TGTGCCAGCAGCTCTGGGGAGGGTAGCGAAGGCGGCTACACCTTC. This codes for CASSSGEGSEGGYTF.

This clone appeared once. The chain has TRBV7-9 and TRBJ2-1, with 8 bases lining up with TRBD1. The V gene end was trimmed by 4 bases and the J gene end by 13 bases; junction bases not matched to a gene: 15. The CDR3 loop spans 15 amino acids. Germline V lookup: CDR1 SEHNR, CDR2 FQNEAQ (reference sequence). The chain's CDR3 is CASSSDTGTGLIQFF. CDR3 DNA: TGTGCCAGCAGCTCCGACACAGGGACAGGTCTAATTCAGTTCTTC.

The chain recombines TRBV4-2 with TRBJ2-3; tentatively, D is TRBD2 (6 bases). The CDR3 extends over 15 amino acids. V gave up 4 bases and J gave up 5 bases, with 16 bases separating them. Germline V gene lookup returns CDR1 LGHNA and CDR2 YNFKEQ. The CDR3, as DNA: TGTGCCAGCAGCCCGCGGTCTCCGGGGGAAGATACGCAGTATTTT. Its protein product is CASSPRSPGEDTQYF.

The sample holds one count of this clone. The CDR3 DNA reads TGTGCCATTCAGGCCGAAAATGAGCAGTTCTTC. Amino acids: CAIQAENEQFF. The chain employs TRBV10-3 and TRBJ2-1, with D unclear. Germline lookup yields CDR1 ENHRY and CDR2 SYGVKD. Trimming cost V 9 bases and J 7 bases, with 10 bases left between them. The length of the CDR3 is 11 residues.